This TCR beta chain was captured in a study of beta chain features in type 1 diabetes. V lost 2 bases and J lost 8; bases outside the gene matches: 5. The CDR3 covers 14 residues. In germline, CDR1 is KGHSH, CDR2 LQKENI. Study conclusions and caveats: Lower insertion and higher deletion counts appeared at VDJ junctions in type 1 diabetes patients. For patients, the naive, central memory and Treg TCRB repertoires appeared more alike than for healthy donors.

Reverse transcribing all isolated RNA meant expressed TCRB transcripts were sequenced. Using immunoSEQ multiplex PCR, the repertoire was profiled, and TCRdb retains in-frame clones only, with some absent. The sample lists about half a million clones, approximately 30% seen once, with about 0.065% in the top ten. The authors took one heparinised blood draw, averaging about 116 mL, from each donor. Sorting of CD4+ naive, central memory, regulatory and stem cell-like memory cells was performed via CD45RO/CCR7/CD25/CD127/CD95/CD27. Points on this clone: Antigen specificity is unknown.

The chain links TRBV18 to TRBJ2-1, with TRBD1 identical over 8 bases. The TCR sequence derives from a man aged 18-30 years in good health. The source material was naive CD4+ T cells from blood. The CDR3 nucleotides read TGTGCCAGCTCACCAGGGACAGGTTCACATGAGCAGTTCTTC. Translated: CASSPGTGSHEQFF. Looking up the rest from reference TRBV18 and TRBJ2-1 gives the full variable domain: NAGVMQNPRHLVRRRGQEARLRCSPMKGHSHVYWYRQLPEEGLKFMVYLQKENIIDESGMPKERFSAEFPKEGPSILRIQQVVRGDSAAYFCASSPGTGSHEQFFGPGTRLTVL.